What follows are 13 T cell receptor beta chains derived from one specimen sequenced in a study of blood T cells in healthy people across ages. Then a second PCR, running roughly 7 to 11 cycles, was carried out with a sample-barcoded 5' primer and a J-beta primer mix. TCRdb re-called the 5' RACE reads with MiXCR, one entry per CDR3 protein. The sample yields roughly 800,000 distinct CDR3 sequences, nearly 60% seen once. The sample taken for sequencing was blood. The receptors derive from a man aged 30 to 45 in good health.

This chain connects TRBV7-9 to TRBJ2-7; the D gene could be TRBD1 or TRBD2 (5 bases each). V lost 5 bases, J lost 0 bases, and 17 bases lay in between. The CDR3 spans 16 residues. Germline V lookup: CDR1 SEHNR, CDR2 FQNEAQ (reference sequence). The CDR3 reads CASSPGDGRSSYEQYF. The CDR3 DNA sequence: TGTGCCAGCAGCCCTGGGGACGGCCGGTCCTCCTACGAGCAGTACTTC.

The V gene is TRBV16, the J gene TRBJ1-2; D not certain. Germline CDR1 reads KGHSY; CDR2 reads FQNENV. V was clipped by 3 bases and J by 4 bases, with 21 bases between them. This CDR3 is built from 17 residues. The CDR3 sequence: CASSQSFQTPDSYGYTF. The CDR3 region has the DNA TGTGCCAGCAGCCAGTCCTTTCAAACCCCAGACTCCTATGGCTACACCTTC. Full variable domain (remainder filled in from reference TRBV16 and TRBJ1-2): GEEVAQTPKHLVRGEGQKAKLYCAPIKGHSYVFWYQQVLKNEFKFLISFQNENVFDETGMPKERFSAKCLPNSPCSLEIQATKLEDSAVYFCASSQSFQTPDSYGYTFGSGTRLTVV.

In this sample, this clonotype turned up a few times. This chain links TRBV9 with TRBJ2-7; D perhaps matches TRBD1 (6 bases). This CDR3 region has 14 residues. Germline loops: CDR1 SGDLS, CDR2 YYNGEE. V lost 3 bases and J 9 bases, leaving 19 bases between the germline ends. In DNA form, the CDR3 reads TGTGCCAGCAGCGCCGTGGGGACACCGGTTGGGCAGTACTTC. Translating it yields CASSAVGTPVGQYF.

The gene calls are TRBV20-1 and TRBJ2-5, with D perhaps being TRBD1 or TRBD2 (6 bases each). The V gene lost 7 bases and the J gene lost 4 bases, with 22 bases spanning the gap. The CDR3 runs to 15 residues. Germline V gene sequence: CDR1 DFQATT, CDR2 SNEGSKA (reference sequence). The CDR3 DNA sequence: TGCAGTGGCGTACGAGGGGGGTCGAATCCAGAGACCCAGTACTTC. This encodes CSGVRGGSNPETQYF.

The CDR3 loop reads CASSSEGSGTVAFF. CDR3 DNA: TGCGCCAGCAGCTCGGAAGGCTCGGGGACGGTGGCTTTCTTT. The V gene is TRBV4-3, the J gene TRBJ1-1; maybe TRBD1 (5 bases). CDR1 is LGHNA and CDR2 is YSLEER in the germline V gene. V gave up 5 bases and J gave up 11 bases, with 21 bases separating them. The CDR3 contains 14 residues.

J is TRBJ2-2 and V is TRBV15; D possibly corresponds to TRBD2 (5 bases). V was cut by 10 bases and J by 1 base, with 16 bases left in between. The length of the CDR3 is 15 residues. CDR1 LNHNV and CDR2 YYDKDF come from the germline V gene (reference sequence). Written as DNA, the CDR3 is TGTGCCATTCCAAAGAGGGTTGGGAACACCGGGGAGCTGTTTTTT. Encoded protein: CAIPKRVGNTGELFF.

V and J are TRBV12-3 or TRBV12-4 and TRBJ2-5; 9 nucleotides match TRBD2. The CDR3 consists of 17 residues. With 6 bases clipped from V and 5 bases from J, the junction kept 16 bases outside the gene matches. The CDR3 DNA is TGTGCCAGCAGCCCCCTTAAAGCGGGGGGACCTCATGAGACCCAGTACTTC. Amino acids: CASSPLKAGGPHETQYF.

The chain recombines TRBV19 with TRBJ1-5, with TRBD1 as a possible D gene (6 bases). From germline, CDR1 is LNHDA and CDR2 SQIVND (reference sequence). Trimming shortened V by 5 bases and J by 5 bases, and 16 bases separated the two germline ends. The CDR3 loop spans 15 amino acids. Here the CDR3 DNA reads TGTGCCAGTAGTTCGACCGGGACAACTGATCAGCCCCAGCATTTT. Translating it yields CASSSTGTTDQPQHF. The full variable domain, with the rest looked up from reference TRBV19 and TRBJ1-5, is DGGITQSPKYLFRKEGQNVTLSCEQNLNHDAMYWYRQDPGQGLRLIYYSQIVNDFQKGDIAEGYSVSREKKESFPLTVTSAQKNPTAFYLCASSSTGTTDQPQHFGDGTRLSIL.

This chain joins TRBV3-1 and TRBJ2-5; TRBD2 aligns across 9 bases. Germline V gene sequence: CDR1 LGHDT, CDR2 YNNKEL (reference sequence). The CDR3 is made up of 15 amino acids. V trimming: 2 bases; J trimming: 3 bases; junction bases outside the gene matches: 4. CDR3 coding DNA: TGTGCCAGCAGCCAAACCCGACTAGCGGAAGAGACCCAGTACTTC. Translating it yields CASSQTRLAEETQYF.

This clonotype appeared a single time. The chain joins TRBV7-6 to TRBJ2-7; possibly TRBD2 for D (5 bases). Near its end, the DNA agrees better with TRBJ2-5, so the J call may be wrong. Germline V gives CDR1 SGHVS, CDR2 FNYEAQ. There are 14 residues in the CDR3. CDR3 sequence: CASSHRTGQETQYF. In DNA form, the CDR3 reads TGTGCCAGCAGCCACCGGACTGGACAAGAGACCCAGTACTTC.

The chain couples TRBV4-3 to TRBJ1-4; D is ambiguous. Germline V gene data show CDR1 as LGHNA and CDR2 as YSLEER. V lost 0 bases to trimming and J lost 4 bases, with 12 bases between them. There are 16 residues in the CDR3. CDR3 loop: CASSQEGWGSNEKLFF. The CDR3 coding sequence is TGCGCCAGCAGCCAAGAGGGCTGGGGTAGTAATGAAAAACTGTTTTTT.

The count of this clonotype is one. The chain combines TRBV7-2 with TRBJ2-7; unclear D gene. The CDR3 runs to 16 residues. The germline V and J ends were trimmed by 2 bases and 3 bases, with 17 bases remaining between them. Germline loops: CDR1 SGHTA, CDR2 FQGNSA. The CDR3 sequence: CASSLSPETYYYEQYF. For the CDR3, the DNA is TGTGCCAGCAGCTTAAGTCCGGAGACATATTACTACGAGCAGTACTTC.

There are many counts of this clonotype. The CDR3 coding sequence is TGTGCCAGCAGCCGGACGGTGAACACTGAAGCTTTCTTT. Its protein product is CASSRTVNTEAFF. The chain combines TRBV3-1 with TRBJ1-1; D call uncertain. CDR1 and CDR2 (germline): LGHDT, YNNKEL (reference sequence). This CDR3 region has 13 residues. V lost 4 bases to trimming and J lost 0 bases, with 6 bases between them.